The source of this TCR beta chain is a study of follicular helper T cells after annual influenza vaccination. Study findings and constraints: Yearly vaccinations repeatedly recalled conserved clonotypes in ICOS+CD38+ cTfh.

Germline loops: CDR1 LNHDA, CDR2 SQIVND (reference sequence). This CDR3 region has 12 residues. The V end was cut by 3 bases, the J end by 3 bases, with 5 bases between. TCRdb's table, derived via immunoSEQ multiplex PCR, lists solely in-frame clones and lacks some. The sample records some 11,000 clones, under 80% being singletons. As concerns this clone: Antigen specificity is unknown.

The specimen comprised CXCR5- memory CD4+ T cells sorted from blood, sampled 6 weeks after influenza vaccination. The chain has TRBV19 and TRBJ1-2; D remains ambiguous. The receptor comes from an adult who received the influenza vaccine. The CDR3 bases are TGTGCCAGTAGTATTCAAGACTATGGCTACACCTTC. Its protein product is CASSIQDYGYTF.